This TCR beta chain was sequenced for a study of T cells in localized non-small cell lung cancer. V was pared by 4 bases and J by 2 bases, with 12 bases between. Looked up from germline, CDR1 is MNHEY and CDR2 is SVGAGI. This CDR3 region has 15 residues. Clones were sequenced by immunoSEQ multiplex PCR, and TCRdb holds only the in-frame ones, with some missing. The top ten clones hold 1% to 1.5% of a sample with 70,000 or so clones, roughly 80% of them seen once. The clonotype was recovered from a female donor of 60 years or more with stage I lung adenocarcinoma. The V gene is TRBV6-5, the J gene TRBJ1-3; tentatively, D is TRBD1 (5 bases). Source: peripheral blood, taken before any cancer treatment. In DNA, the CDR3 is TGTGCCAGCAGTTCATACGGACATACTGGAAACACCATATATTTT. Translated, it gives CASSSYGHTGNTIYF.